The 16 T cell receptor beta chains given below trace back to one sample, sequenced in a study of cytomegalovirus exposure and HLA in healthy donors. PCR was performed using 60 Vbeta and 13 Jbeta primers. Libraries were prepared by immunoSEQ multiplex PCR; TCRdb keeps only in-frame clonotypes and omits some of them. The table shows over 130,000 clones, with about four fifths occurring only once. The sample comprised PBMCs. Source of these receptors: a man in his fifties or sixties in good health and CMV-seropositive.

This chain connects TRBV5-5 to TRBJ2-2; 7 bases match TRBD1. This CDR3 region has 15 residues. J lost 4 bases, V lost 4 bases, and 7 bases had no gene match. The germline gives CDR1 SGHKS, CDR2 YYEKEE (reference sequence). The CDR3 nucleotides read TGTGCCAGCAGCAAGAGGGGGCTTGGCACCGGGGAGCTGTTTTTT. Translating gives CASSKRGLGTGELFF.

This clone was counted once. V and J are TRBV5-4 and TRBJ1-1, with D maybe TRBD1 (5 bases). Germline loops: CDR1 SGHNT, CDR2 YYREEE (reference sequence). The CDR3 is 16 amino acids. V was pared by 4 bases and J by 4 bases, with 20 bases between. This chain's CDR3 is CASSGGTADSGTEAFF. The CDR3, as DNA: TGTGCCAGCAGCGGCGGGACGGCGGATTCTGGCACTGAAGCTTTCTTT.

This clone was picked up many times. The rearrangement joins TRBV19 to TRBJ1-5; 7 bases map to TRBD1. Germline V CDR1 and CDR2: LNHDA, SQIVND (reference sequence). The V segment lost 6 bases and the J segment 3 bases; nucleotides outside the gene matches: 8. The CDR3 consists of 15 residues. This CDR3 reads CASSTTGDLNQPQHF. The CDR3 DNA sequence: TGTGCCAGTAGCACAACAGGGGACCTCAATCAGCCCCAGCATTTT.

This clone was recorded once. The gene calls are TRBV18 and TRBJ2-7, with 9 bases fitting TRBD1. Germline assignment: CDR1 KGHSH and CDR2 LQKENI. The V segment lost 4 bases and the J segment 3 bases; nucleotides outside the gene matches: 10. The CDR3 covers 16 residues. The CDR3 coding sequence is TGTGCCAGCTCACTCTACACGGGACAGGGTGACTACGAGCAGTACTTC. Amino acids: CASSLYTGQGDYEQYF.

In DNA form, the CDR3 reads TGTGCCAGCAGTCCTAGACAGGGATTAAATGAAAAACTGTTTTTT. It translates to CASSPRQGLNEKLFF. V and J are TRBV6-4 and TRBJ1-4, with 7 nucleotides matching TRBD1. The CDR3 is 15 residues long. The ends lost 5 bases at V and 5 bases at J; junction bases unmatched: 8. The V gene's germline CDR1 is MRHNA and CDR2 SNTAGT.

The V gene is TRBV28, the J gene TRBJ1-5; TRBD1 is a possible D gene (5 bases). The germline V gene has CDR1 MDHEN and CDR2 SYDVKM. With 10 bases removed from V and 2 bases from J, the gap between germline ends came to 18 bases. This CDR3 contains 15 residues. CDR3: CATSRGGGGNQPQHF. The CDR3 nucleotides read TGTGCCACTAGCCGGGGGGGTGGAGGCAATCAGCCCCAGCATTTT.

V usage is TRBV5-1 and J usage is TRBJ2-3; 11 bases match TRBD2. The CDR3 extends over 15 amino acids. Germline assignment: CDR1 SGHRS and CDR2 YFSETQ. The trim removed 4 bases at V and 4 bases at J, leaving 5 bases unmatched. The CDR3 protein is CASSGTSGRADTQYF. Written as DNA, the CDR3 is TGCGCCAGCAGCGGAACTAGCGGGAGAGCAGATACGCAGTATTTT.

The genes are TRBV10-3 and TRBJ2-7, with TRBD2 matching over 9 bases. The junction had 10 bases not matched to a gene; V was cut back by 3 bases and J by 4 bases. The CDR3 runs 16 residues. Germline V CDR1 and CDR2: ENHRY, SYGVKD. The CDR3 DNA reads as TGTGCCATCAGTGACCAGATGACTAGCGGAAGATACGAGCAGTACTTC. Translation: CAISDQMTSGRYEQYF.

This clone was counted once. V gene TRBV28 combines with J gene TRBJ2-2; 9 bases are shared with TRBD1. V lost 6 bases, J lost 2 bases, and 4 bases stayed unmatched. Germline CDR1 is MDHEN and CDR2 is SYDVKM. This CDR3 region has 15 residues. CDR3 in amino acids: CASREGQGNTGELFF. CDR3 nucleotide sequence: TGTGCCAGCAGGGAGGGACAGGGCAACACCGGGGAGCTGTTTTTT.

This rearrangement joins TRBV27 to TRBJ2-5; possible D gene TRBD1, 5 bases. The J call is uncertain, as TRBJ2-7 better fits the DNA end. Germline V gene data show CDR1 as MNHEY and CDR2 as SMNVEV (reference sequence). CDR3 length: 18 residues. In nucleotides, the CDR3 is TGTGCCAGCAGTCTTTATGCTCTCGACAGATCCCCGTGGTACGAGCAGTACTTC. Translating it yields CASSLYALDRSPWYEQYF.

This chain connects TRBV30 to TRBJ2-2, with D maybe TRBD2 (6 bases). Germline-derived CDR1 and CDR2 are GTSNPN and SVGIG (reference sequence). V was pared by 3 bases and J by 4 bases, with 18 bases between. There are 16 residues in the CDR3. This chain's CDR3 is CAWSRSGLAFTGELFF. The CDR3 bases are TGTGCCTGGAGCCGGTCGGGACTGGCTTTCACCGGGGAGCTGTTTTTT.

The V and J genes are TRBV11-3 and TRBJ2-1, with D hard to call. CDR1 and CDR2 (germline): SGHNT, YENEEA. The CDR3 is 15 amino acids. The V end was cut by 1 base, the J end by 6 bases, with 13 bases between. The CDR3 region has the DNA TGTGCCAGCAGCTTAGGCTGGTCTAGTGGCAATGAGCAGTTCTTC. This codes for CASSLGWSSGNEQFF. Combining the CDR3 with reference TRBV11-3 and TRBJ2-1 gives the whole variable domain EAGVVQSPRYKIIEKKQPVAFWCNPISGHNTLYWYLQNLGQGPELLIRYENEEAVDDSQLPKDRFSAERLKGVDSTLKIQPAELGDSAVYLCASSLGWSSGNEQFFGPGTRLTVL.

The chain joins TRBV6-5 to TRBJ2-2; 10 bases are a match to TRBD2. The CDR3 consists of 16 residues. V dropped 4 bases and J dropped 7; count of bases not matched to a gene: 9. Germline-derived CDR1 and CDR2 are MNHEY and SVGAGI. DNA of the CDR3: TGTGCCAGCAGTTCCTTGGCTAGCGGGAGTTACGGGGAGCTGTTTTTT. It specifies CASSSLASGSYGELFF.

The chain uses TRBV6-1 and TRBJ2-5, with 10 bases fitting TRBD2. The germline gives CDR1 MNHNS, CDR2 SASEGT. The ends lost 6 bases at V and 2 bases at J; junction bases unmatched: 3. The CDR3 is 14 amino acids. CDR3 sequence reads: CASRGLAYQETQYF. Here the CDR3 DNA reads TGTGCCAGCAGGGGACTAGCGTATCAAGAGACCCAGTACTTC.

This clone showed up just a few times. The V and J genes are TRBV11-2 and TRBJ1-2; no reliable D call. CDR3 length: 13 amino acids. CDR1 and CDR2 from the germline V gene are SGHAT and FQNNGV. V lost 4 bases and J lost 3, with 9 bases in between. The CDR3 nucleotides are TGTGCCAGCAGCTATCAGGTTGACTATGGCTACACCTTC. As protein: CASSYQVDYGYTF.

The CDR3 region is CASSLERSSGRYDTGELFF. The CDR3 DNA is TGTGCCAGCAGCTTAGAGAGGTCTAGCGGGAGGTACGACACCGGGGAGCTGTTTTTT. The genes are TRBV13 and TRBJ2-2, with 11 bases identical to TRBD2. This CDR3 spans 19 amino acids. J was trimmed by 3 bases and V by 1 base; bases with no gene match: 10. Germline CDR1 is PRHDT and CDR2 is FYEKMQ (reference sequence).